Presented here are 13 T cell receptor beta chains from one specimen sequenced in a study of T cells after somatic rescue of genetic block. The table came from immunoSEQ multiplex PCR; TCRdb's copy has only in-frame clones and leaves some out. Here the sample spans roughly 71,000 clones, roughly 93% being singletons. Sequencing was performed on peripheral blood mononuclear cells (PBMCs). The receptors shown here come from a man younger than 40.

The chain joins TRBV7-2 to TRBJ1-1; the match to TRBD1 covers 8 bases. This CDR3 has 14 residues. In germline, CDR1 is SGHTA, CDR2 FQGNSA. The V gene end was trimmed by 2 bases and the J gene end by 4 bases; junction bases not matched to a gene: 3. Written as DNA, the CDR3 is TGTGCCAGCAGCTTACGACAGGGGAGCACTGAAGCTTTCTTT. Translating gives CASSLRQGSTEAFF.

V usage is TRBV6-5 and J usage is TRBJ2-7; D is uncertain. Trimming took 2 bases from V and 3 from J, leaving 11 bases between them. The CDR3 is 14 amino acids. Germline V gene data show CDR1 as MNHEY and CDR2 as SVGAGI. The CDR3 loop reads CASSYLLGNYEQYF. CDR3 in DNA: TGTGCCAGCAGTTACCTGCTAGGGAACTACGAGCAGTACTTC.

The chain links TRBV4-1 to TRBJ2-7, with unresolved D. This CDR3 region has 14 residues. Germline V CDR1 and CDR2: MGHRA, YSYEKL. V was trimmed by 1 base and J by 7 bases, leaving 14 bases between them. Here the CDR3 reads CASSQVILAGEQYF. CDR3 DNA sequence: TGCGCCAGCAGCCAAGTTATTTTAGCTGGGGAGCAGTACTTC.

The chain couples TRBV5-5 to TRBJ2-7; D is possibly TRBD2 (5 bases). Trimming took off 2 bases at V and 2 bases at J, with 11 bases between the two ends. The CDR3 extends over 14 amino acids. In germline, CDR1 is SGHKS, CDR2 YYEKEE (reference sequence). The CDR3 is CASSFKSGPYEQYF. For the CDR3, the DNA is TGTGCCAGCAGCTTTAAGAGCGGACCCTACGAGCAGTACTTC.

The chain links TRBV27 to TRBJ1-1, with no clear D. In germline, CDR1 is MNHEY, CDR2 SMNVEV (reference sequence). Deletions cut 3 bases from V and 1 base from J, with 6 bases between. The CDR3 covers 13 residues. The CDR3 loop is CASSFQKNTEAFF. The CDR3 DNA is TGTGCCAGCAGTTTCCAAAAGAACACTGAAGCTTTCTTT.

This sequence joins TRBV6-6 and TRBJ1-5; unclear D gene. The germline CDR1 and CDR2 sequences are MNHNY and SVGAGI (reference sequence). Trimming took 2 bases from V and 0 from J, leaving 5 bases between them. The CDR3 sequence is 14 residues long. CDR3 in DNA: TGTGCCAGCAGTTACCGGAATAGCAATCAGCCCCAGCATTTT. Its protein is CASSYRNSNQPQHF.

CDR3 sequence (DNA): TGTGCCAGCAGCCCACCCACGGGCCCAGATACGCAGTATTTT. Amino acids: CASSPPTGPDTQYF. V and J are TRBV7-9 and TRBJ2-3, with D unclear. Trimming removed 5 bases at V and 4 bases at J, with 13 bases between. The CDR3 is made up of 14 amino acids. In germline, CDR1 is SEHNR, CDR2 FQNEAQ (reference sequence).

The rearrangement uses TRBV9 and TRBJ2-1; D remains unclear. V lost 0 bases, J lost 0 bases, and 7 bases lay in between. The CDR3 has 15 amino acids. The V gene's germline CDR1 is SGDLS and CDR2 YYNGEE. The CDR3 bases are TGTGCCAGCAGCGTAGGAGCTCCCTCCTACAATGAGCAGTTCTTC. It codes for CASSVGAPSYNEQFF.

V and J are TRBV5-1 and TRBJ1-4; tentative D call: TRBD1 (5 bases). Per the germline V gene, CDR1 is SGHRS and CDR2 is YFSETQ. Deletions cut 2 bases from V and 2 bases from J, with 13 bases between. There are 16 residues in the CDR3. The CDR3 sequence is CASSFRGLGTNEKLFF. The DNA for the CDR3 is TGCGCCAGCAGCTTTAGGGGCTTGGGGACTAATGAAAAACTGTTTTTT.

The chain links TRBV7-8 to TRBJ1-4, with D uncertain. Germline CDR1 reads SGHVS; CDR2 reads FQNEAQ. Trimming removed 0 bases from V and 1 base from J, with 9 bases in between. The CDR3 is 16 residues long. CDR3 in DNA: TGTGCCAGCAGCTTAGCACGTTGGCGAACTAATGAAAAACTGTTTTTT. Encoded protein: CASSLARWRTNEKLFF.

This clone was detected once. The CDR3 sequence: CAGTVTGAYGYTF. As DNA, the CDR3 is TGTGCCGGCACCGTAACAGGTGCCTATGGCTACACCTTC. V gene TRBV6-6 combines with J gene TRBJ1-2; D perhaps matches TRBD1 (5 bases). Germline CDR1 is MNHNY and CDR2 is SVGAGI (reference sequence). The CDR3 extends over 13 amino acids. V lost 11 bases, J lost 4 bases, and 17 bases lay in between.

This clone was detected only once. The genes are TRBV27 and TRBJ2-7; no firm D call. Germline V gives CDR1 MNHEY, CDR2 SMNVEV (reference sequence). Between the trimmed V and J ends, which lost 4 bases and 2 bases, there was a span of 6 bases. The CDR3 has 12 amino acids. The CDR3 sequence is CASSSAAYEQYF. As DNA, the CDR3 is TGTGCCAGCAGTTCGGCGGCCTACGAGCAGTACTTC.

CDR3 in DNA: TGCGCCAGCAGTGATGGGAGGGGCTTACAGTACGAGCAGTACTTC. Translating it yields CASSDGRGLQYEQYF. V usage is TRBV10-2 and J usage is TRBJ2-7; TRBD2 aligns across 7 bases. CDR1 WSHSY and CDR2 SAAADI come from the germline V gene. J lost 4 bases, V lost 3 bases, and 9 bases had no gene match. CDR3 length: 15 amino acids.